The subject of this entry is one TCR beta chain. Mismatch with germline at one junction end may stem from a read error. The protocol was immunoSEQ multiplex PCR, while the TCRdb copy is restricted to in-frame clones and leaves out a portion. This table holds over a million clones, around 82% found once. The data derive from a study of shared clonotypes between healthy human individuals. Per the germline V gene, CDR1 is SGHNT and CDR2 is YYREEE (reference sequence). The CDR3 is made up of 14 amino acids. Healthy HIV-negative adults with no recent acute infections or vaccinations were recruited as donors.

Input material: memory CD4+ T cells from PBMCs. Subset described: CD45RA-negative fraction. V is TRBV5-4 and J is TRBJ2-5; 8 bases align to TRBD2. The receptor was derived from a man between 18 and 35 years old in good health. Some clones in this sample may be carry-over from other donors' samples. In DNA, the CDR3 is TGTGCCAGCAGGACCAGCGGGAGACAAGAGGCCCAGTACTTC. Translating gives CASRTSGRQEAQYF.